This TCR beta chain derives from a study of blood T cells in healthy people across ages. Between the trimmed V and J ends, which lost 3 bases and 3 bases, there was a span of 12 bases. This CDR3 has 14 residues. The germline gives CDR1 SGHRS, CDR2 YFSETQ. For the second PCR, which ran for about 7 to 11 cycles, a sample-barcoded 5' primer and a J-beta primer mix were used. The template-switch adaptor was a 5' adaptor with 12 random nucleotides. It tagged each cDNA molecule. In TCRdb, the 5' RACE reads were re-called with MiXCR into one record per CDR3 protein. This table has over 950,000 distinct CDR3 sequences, 30% to 40% appearing once.

The sample taken for sequencing was blood. The chain combines TRBV5-1 with TRBJ1-2; D is perhaps TRBD1 (6 bases). This sequence originates from a man between 18 and 29 years old in good health. DNA for the CDR3: TGCGCCAGCAGCTCGACAGGAGATCACTATGGCTACACCTTC. Protein product: CASSSTGDHYGYTF.